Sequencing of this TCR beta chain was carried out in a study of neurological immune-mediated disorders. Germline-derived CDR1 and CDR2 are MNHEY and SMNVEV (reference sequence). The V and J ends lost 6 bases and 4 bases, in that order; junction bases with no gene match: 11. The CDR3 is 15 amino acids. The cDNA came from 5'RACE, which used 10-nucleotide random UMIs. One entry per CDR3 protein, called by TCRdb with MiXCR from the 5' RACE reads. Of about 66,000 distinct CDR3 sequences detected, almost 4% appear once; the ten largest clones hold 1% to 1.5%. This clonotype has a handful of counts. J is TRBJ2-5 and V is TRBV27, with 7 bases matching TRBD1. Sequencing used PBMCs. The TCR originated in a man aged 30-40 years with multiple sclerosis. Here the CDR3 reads CASSPDRVRRETQYF. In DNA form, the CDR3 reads TGTGCCAGCAGCCCAGACAGGGTCAGGAGAGAGACCCAGTACTTC.